These 5 T cell receptor beta chains were sequenced from one sample in a study of T cells after yellow fever vaccination. TCRdb reprocessed the 5' RACE reads via MiXCR and lists one record per CDR3 protein. The sample lists about 240,000 distinct CDR3 sequences; 6% to 7.5% were seen once. The material was CD4+ T cells sorted from PBMCs, obtained 15 days after the yellow fever booster vaccination. These receptors were taken from a man aged 25 to 45 who received the YFV17D yellow fever vaccine.

This clonotype has a handful of counts. The chain employs TRBV5-1 and TRBJ2-1; TRBD1 aligns across 9 bases. The CDR3 runs to 11 residues. V dropped 7 bases and J dropped 15; count of bases not matched to a gene: 8. Germline V lookup: CDR1 SGHRS, CDR2 YFSETQ. The CDR3 sequence: CASALKDRGFF. In nucleotides, the CDR3 is TGCGCCAGCGCCCTTAAGGACAGGGGGTTCTTC.

This clonotype showed up many times. V usage is TRBV6-2 or TRBV6-3 and J usage is TRBJ1-5, with unresolved D. Trimming removed 5 bases at V and 7 bases at J, with 6 bases between. This CDR3 is built from 11 residues. Germline V lookup: CDR1 MNHEY, CDR2 SVGEGT. The CDR3 DNA sequence: TGTGCCAGCAGTAACGGACAGCCCCAGCATTTT. Translated, it gives CASSNGQPQHF.

A few counts support this clonotype. The rearrangement uses TRBV5-1 and TRBJ2-3; D remains unclear. This CDR3 has 13 amino acids. Per the germline V gene, CDR1 is SGHRS and CDR2 is YFSETQ. Trimming pared 4 bases from V and 5 bases from J, leaving 11 bases between. The CDR3 DNA is TGCGCCAGCAGCCCGCATTCGGAAGATACGCAGTATTTT. It specifies CASSPHSEDTQYF.

Many counts were recorded for this clonotype. V usage is TRBV20-1 and J usage is TRBJ2-2, with 7 nucleotides matching TRBD1. The germline V gene encodes CDR1 DFQATT and CDR2 SNEGSKA (reference sequence). The CDR3 has 13 amino acids. For the CDR3, the DNA is TGCAAGCTCCGGGACAGCTTATCCGGGGAGCTGTTTTTT. This gives the protein CKLRDSLSGELFF.

The V and J genes are TRBV20-1 and TRBJ1-1; TRBD1 is a possible D gene (5 bases). Trimming pared 3 bases from V and 1 base from J, leaving 12 bases between. The CDR3 is 14 residues long. Germline CDR1 reads DFQATT; CDR2 reads SNEGSKA (reference sequence). CDR3: CSASWEGTNTEAFF. For the CDR3, the DNA is TGCAGTGCTAGTTGGGAGGGGACGAACACTGAAGCTTTCTTT.